The T cell receptor beta chain described here comes from a study of T-cell memory formation after mild COVID-19 (dated by TCRdb to the early 2020s). With regard to the full study: TCR sequence clusters from the two donors were largely donor specific. In a couple of donors, T-cell clones that expanded and contracted after mild COVID-19 were followed by sequencing TCRalpha and TCRbeta repertoires longitudinally. The cohort comprised two young, previously healthy adult volunteers, one female and one male.

The study at large found these results: Only two mild cases were covered by the study, and larger cohorts that include severe cases with pre-infection samples were considered necessary. Some responding clones were detected in pre-infection memory, suggesting pre-existing cross-reactive memory T cells joined the SARS-CoV-2 response. Clones that contracted from day 15 to 85 showed balanced CD4/CD8 phenotypes, whereas a second wave of clones that expanded from day 15 to 37 leaned towards CD4+. Contracting CD4+ clones turned up mainly in the CM and EM memory subsets, whereas EMRA was where CD8+ clones were enriched. Whether the second-wave clones peaking on day 37 were SARS-CoV-2 specific was not confirmed.

PBMCs were isolated by Ficoll-Paque density gradient centrifugation. The sequencing machine was an Illumina NovaSeq 6000. TCRalpha and TCRbeta cDNA libraries were constructed by 5'RACE with constant-segment primers, with sample barcodes and unique molecular identifiers being introduced. RNA was extracted from every sample with Trizol reagent. Libraries were amplified in two PCR steps, with a second sample barcode and Illumina TruSeq adapters added in the second step. The libraries were sequenced on an Illumina NovaSeq using 2 x 150 bp paired-end reads. In the authors' own workflow: With migec v1.2.7, reads were demultiplexed and then collapsed into UMI-guided consensus sequences. Using mixcr v2.1.11, the UMI consensuses were aligned to TRA and TRB V and J templates and assembled into clonotypes. Clonotypes were classified as expanded or contracted when called significant by both edgeR and NoisET, with noise models trained on biological replicates. For edgeR calls, the thresholds were a false discovery rate-adjusted p below 0.01 and a log2 fold-change of 1. As an exploratory analysis of dynamics, max-normalized trajectories of the 1000 most abundant clonotypes were examined with PCA combined with hierarchical clustering. Each responding clone was given a CD4 or CD8 phenotype based on the CD4+ and CD8+ repertoires, which had been sequenced separately. The public reads were run again by TCRdb, first through fastp at Q25 and then through MiXCR, and only productive beta chains were kept. Here each entry gathers all rows of one CDR3 protein and keeps the most common genes and DNA. The V and J calls were not made by the authors but by TCRdb's processing. The sample table shows roughly 450,000 distinct CDR3 sequences, and 18% are seen once. The ten largest clones take up roughly 12% of the sample.

V was cut back by 2 bases and J by 5 bases, leaving a gap of 8 bases between them. From its cysteine to its phenylalanine, the CDR3 spans 13 amino acids. Only the CDR3 region is kept as DNA, spanning 39 bases read in frame from base 1. The CDR1 and CDR2 encoded by the germline V gene are MNHEY and SVGAGI. As regards this clonotype: What this receptor recognizes is not known. Base qualities are not recorded, but no much larger clone differs from it by a single base.

This clonotype was obtained from an adult woman who had mild COVID-19 (a few samples of this study predate the infection). The sample titles of this study are shuffled in the database, so cell type and time point are left out; the donor was told from shared clones. Here the chain combines TRBV6-5 and TRBJ2-3, with a tentative D gene TRBD2 over 6 matching bases. The sequenced sample was PBMCs or a T cell subset sorted from them (not recorded which). Here the CDR3 is given as CASSYVGGDTQYF. In nucleotides, the sequence is TGTGCCAGCAGTTACGTGGGAGGAGATACGCAGTATTTT.